The T cell receptor beta chain described here comes from a study of cytomegalovirus exposure and HLA in healthy donors. Whole-study context: The roughly 120 million unique TCR beta sequences, from roughly 170 million T cells, were found by an earlier analysis.

Use of 60 Vbeta and 13 Jbeta primers characterized the PCR. Sequencing was performed with immunoSEQ multiplex PCR; in TCRdb, only in-frame clones are kept and a portion is missing. In the table there are 200,000 to 250,000 clones, more than 75% of which are singletons. This clone was seen more than once but under ten times. Its antigen remains unknown. Study observations and caveats: Overall, approximately 150 TCR beta chains were annotated as cytomegalovirus-associated. In a later analysis, several top co-occurrence clusters appeared linked to parvovirus B19, influenza, CMV and Epstein-Barr virus.

The CDR3 has 14 amino acids. With 0 bases removed from V and 4 bases from J, the gap between germline ends came to 9 bases. Germline V gives CDR1 LNHNV, CDR2 YYDKDF (reference sequence). At the time of sampling, donors were nominally healthy, though unrecorded immune exposures were likely. Specimen: PBMCs. V gene TRBV15 combines with J gene TRBJ1-1; unclear D gene. The source is a male donor in good health and CMV-seronegative. In DNA form, the CDR3 reads TGTGCCACCAGCAGAGATGGTGCGGGCACTGAAGCTTTCTTT. It specifies CATSRDGAGTEAFF. Filled out from reference TRBV15 and TRBJ1-1, the complete variable domain reads DAMVIQNPRYQVTQFGKPVTLSCSQTLNHNVMYWYQQKSSQAPKLLFHYYDKDFNNEADTPDNFQSRRPNTSFCFLDIRSPGLGDTAMYLCATSRDGAGTEAFFGQGTRLTVV.